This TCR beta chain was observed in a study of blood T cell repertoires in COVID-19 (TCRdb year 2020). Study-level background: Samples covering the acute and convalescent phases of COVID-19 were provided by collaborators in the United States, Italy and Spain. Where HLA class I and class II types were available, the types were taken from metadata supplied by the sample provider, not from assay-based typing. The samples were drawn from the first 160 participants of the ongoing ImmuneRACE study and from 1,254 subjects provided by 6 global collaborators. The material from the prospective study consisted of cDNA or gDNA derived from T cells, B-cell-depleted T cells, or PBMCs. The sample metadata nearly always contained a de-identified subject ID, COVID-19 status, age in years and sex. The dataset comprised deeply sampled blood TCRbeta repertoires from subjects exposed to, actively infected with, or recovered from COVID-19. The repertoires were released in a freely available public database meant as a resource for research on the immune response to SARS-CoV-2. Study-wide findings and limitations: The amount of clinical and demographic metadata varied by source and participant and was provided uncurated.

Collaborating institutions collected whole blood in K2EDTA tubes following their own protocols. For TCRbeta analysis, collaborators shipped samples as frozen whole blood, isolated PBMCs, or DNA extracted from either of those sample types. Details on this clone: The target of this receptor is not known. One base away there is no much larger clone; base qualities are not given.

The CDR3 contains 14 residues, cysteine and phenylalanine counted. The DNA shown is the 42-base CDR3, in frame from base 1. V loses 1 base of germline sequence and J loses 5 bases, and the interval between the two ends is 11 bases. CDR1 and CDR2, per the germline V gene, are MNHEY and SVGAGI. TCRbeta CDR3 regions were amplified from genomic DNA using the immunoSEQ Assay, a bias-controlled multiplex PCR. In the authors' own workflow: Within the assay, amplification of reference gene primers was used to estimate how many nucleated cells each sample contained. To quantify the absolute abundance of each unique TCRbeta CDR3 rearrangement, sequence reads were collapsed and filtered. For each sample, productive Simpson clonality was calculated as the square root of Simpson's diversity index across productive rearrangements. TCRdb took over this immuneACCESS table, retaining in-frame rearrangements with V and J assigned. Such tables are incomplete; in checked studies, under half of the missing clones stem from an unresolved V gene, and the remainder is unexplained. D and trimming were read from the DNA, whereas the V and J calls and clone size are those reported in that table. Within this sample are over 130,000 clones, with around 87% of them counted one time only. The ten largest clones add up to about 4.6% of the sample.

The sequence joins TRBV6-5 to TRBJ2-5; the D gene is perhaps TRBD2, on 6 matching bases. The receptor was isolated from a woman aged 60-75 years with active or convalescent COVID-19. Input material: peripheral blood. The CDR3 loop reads CASSYLDAGETQYF. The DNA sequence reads TGTGCCAGCAGTTACTTGGACGCGGGGGAGACCCAGTACTTC.